The 23 T cell receptor beta chains below were found in one sample sequenced in a study of CD8 T cells in ankylosing spondylitis. Each CDR3 protein gets one entry after TCRdb re-called the 5' RACE reads with MiXCR. There are around 450,000 distinct CDR3 sequences in the sample; roughly 25% occur only once, and approximately 1% lies in the top ten. Study observations and caveats: Several highly homologous variants formed a TCR beta motif that appeared characteristic of ankylosing spondylitis blood.

Their antigen targets remain unknown. Sequencing used blood, either unsorted or a sorted T cell fraction (not recorded which). These receptors were taken from a male donor with ankylosing spondylitis.

Only one count was recorded for this clonotype. An end of the junction does not agree with germline; a read error may underlie this. The genes are TRBV20-1 and TRBJ2-1, with TRBD2 identical over 10 bases. Per the germline V gene, CDR1 is DFQATT and CDR2 is SNEGSKA (reference sequence). This CDR3 contains 14 residues. CDR3 in amino acids: CSARGTSAINEQFF. As DNA, the CDR3 is TGCAGTGCCAGAGGGACTAGCGCGATCAATGAGCAGTTCTTC.

This clonotype turned up a few times. J is TRBJ2-7 and V is TRBV12-3 or TRBV12-4, with 10 bases matching TRBD2. J gave up 1 base and V 0 bases, and 9 bases lay outside the gene matches. The CDR3 is 18 residues long. Here the CDR3 reads CASSLATTGTSDSYEQYV. The CDR3 nucleotides read TGTGCCAGCAGTTTAGCGACAACCGGGACTAGCGATTCCTACGAGCAGTACGTC.

This clonotype was counted only a few times. The chain has TRBV5-1 and TRBJ1-3; D unresolved. The CDR3 runs 12 residues. Germline values: CDR1 SGHRS, CDR2 YFSETQ. V shed 0 bases and J shed 6 bases, with 4 bases lying between them. The CDR3 nucleotides are TGCGCCAGCAGCTTGGAGGAAAACACCATATATTTT. Protein sequence: CASSLEENTIYF.

This clonotype was detected a few times. The chain has TRBV5-1 and TRBJ2-2; 12 bases are shared with TRBD2. The CDR3 has 18 amino acids. The germline V gene has CDR1 SGHRS and CDR2 YFSETQ. V trimming: 0 bases; J trimming: 4 bases; junction bases outside the gene matches: 7. CDR3 loop: CASSLVTSGRSGTGELFF. DNA of the CDR3: TGCGCCAGCAGCTTGGTGACTAGCGGGAGATCGGGCACCGGGGAGCTGTTTTTT.

Only a few counts were recorded for this clonotype. The chain has TRBV12-3 or TRBV12-4 and TRBJ1-1; no clear D gene. The CDR3 loop spans 14 amino acids. The V gene lost 5 bases and the J gene lost 0 bases, with 10 bases spanning the gap. This CDR3 reads CASSLQILNTEAFF. CDR3 DNA sequence: TGTGCCAGCAGTCTACAGATACTGAACACTGAAGCTTTCTTT.

DNA of the CDR3: TGTGCCACCAGCAGATACTACGGGGAGCTGTTTTTT. It is translated as CATSRYYGELFF. This chain connects TRBV15 to TRBJ2-2; no clear D gene. CDR3 length: 12 residues. Germline V gene data show CDR1 as LNHNV and CDR2 as YYDKDF (reference sequence). V was pared by 2 bases and J by 7 bases, with 5 bases between. The full variable domain, its missing parts supplied by reference TRBV15 and TRBJ2-2, is DAMVIQNPRYQVTQFGKPVTLSCSQTLNHNVMYWYQQKSSQAPKLLFHYYDKDFNNEADTPDNFQSRRPNTSFCFLDIRSPGLGDTAMYLCATSRYYGELFFGEGSRLTVL.

The chain carries TRBV5-1 and TRBJ1-1, with D possibly TRBD1 on 6 matching bases. Germline V gene sequence: CDR1 SGHRS, CDR2 YFSETQ. This CDR3 is 16 amino acids long. Between the trimmed V and J ends, which lost 0 bases and 1 base, there was a span of 13 bases. CDR3 residues: CASSLDVGQRNTEAFF. In nucleotides, the CDR3 is TGCGCCAGCAGCTTGGATGTCGGACAGCGGAACACTGAAGCTTTCTTT.

V gene TRBV18 combines with J gene TRBJ1-5, with D hard to call. V was pared by 3 bases and J by 7 bases, with 10 bases between. The CDR3 is made up of 13 amino acids. Germline CDR1 KGHSH, CDR2 LQKENI. In nucleotides, the CDR3 is TGTGCCAGCTCACCCGCGCTGAGGCAGCCCCAGCATTTT. This gives the protein CASSPALRQPQHF.

The chain employs TRBV21-1 and TRBJ2-6. TRBV21-1 is an annotated pseudogene. This CDR3 comprises 16 residues. The CDR3 DNA follows: TGTGCCAGCAGCAAAACGGCGAACTCTGGGGCCAACGTCCTGACTTTC. This gives the protein CASSKTANSGANVLTF.

V is TRBV5-1 and J is TRBJ2-1; TRBD1 aligns across 7 bases. V was clipped by 4 bases and J by 3 bases; unmatched bases: 10. The CDR3 covers 16 residues. CDR1 is SGHRS, CDR2 YFSETQ, per germline. CDR3 sequence reads: CASSREPGQNYNEQFF. The CDR3 DNA is TGCGCCAGCAGCAGGGAACCGGGACAGAACTACAATGAGCAGTTCTTC. The full variable domain, completed using reference TRBV5-1 and TRBJ2-1, is KAGVTQTPRYLIKTRGQQVTLSCSPISGHRSVSWYQQTPGQGLQFLFEYFSETQRNKGNFPGRFSGRQFSNSRSEMNVSTLELGDSALYLCASSREPGQNYNEQFFGPGTRLTVL.

The chain recombines TRBV5-1 with TRBJ2-1; 11 nucleotides match TRBD2. The CDR3 contains 16 residues. Germline V lookup: CDR1 SGHRS, CDR2 YFSETQ. Unmatched junction bases numbered 7, after V lost 3 bases and J lost 5 bases. CDR3 coding DNA: TGCGCCAGCAGCTCTCGCCTAGCGGGAGGAGACAATGAGCAGTTCTTC. Protein: CASSSRLAGGDNEQFF.

This clonotype was seen a handful of times. J is TRBJ2-1 and V is TRBV20-1; 11 nucleotides align to TRBD1. The CDR3 is 13 amino acids. From germline, CDR1 is DFQATT and CDR2 SNEGSKA (reference sequence). J was trimmed by 8 bases and V by 6 bases; bases with no gene match: 6. The CDR3 bases are TGCAGTGCGCGGGACAGGGGGAACGATGAGCAGTTCTTC. Its protein is CSARDRGNDEQFF.

This clonotype showed up just a few times. The chain has TRBV3-1 and TRBJ2-7; 10 bases align to TRBD1. The CDR3 is made up of 14 amino acids. V was pared by 5 bases and J by 2 bases, with 3 bases of the junction left unmatched. Germline V CDR1 and CDR2: LGHDT, YNNKEL (reference sequence). CDR3 bases: TGTGCCAGCAGCTACGGACAGGGGGCCTACGAGCAGTACTTC. This translates into CASSYGQGAYEQYF.

The V and J genes are TRBV15 and TRBJ2-3, with 7 bases fitting TRBD2. After removal of 3 bases from V and 2 bases from J, the junction contained 8 bases not matched to a gene. Looked up from germline, CDR1 is LNHNV and CDR2 is YYDKDF (reference sequence). This CDR3 comprises 16 residues. Written as DNA, the CDR3 is TGTGCCACCAGCAGGTCGAGCGGGACGATCACAGATACGCAGTATTTT. This encodes CATSRSSGTITDTQYF.

The V and J genes are TRBV7-2 and TRBJ2-1, with D possibly matching TRBD2 (5 bases). The CDR3 length is 13 residues. V was shortened by 4 bases and J by 8 bases, with 12 bases between the two germline ends. Per germline, CDR1 SGHTA and CDR2 FQGNSA. CDR3: CASSSTGWDEQFF. In nucleotides, the CDR3 is TGTGCCAGCAGCTCCACGGGGTGGGATGAGCAGTTCTTC.

This clonotype was seen a single time. The V call is TRBV11-2, the J call TRBJ2-5, with 11 bases lining up with TRBD2. The CDR3 length is 21 residues. The V segment lost 0 bases and the J segment 0 bases; nucleotides outside the gene matches: 15. Germline V gene lookup returns CDR1 SGHAT and CDR2 FQNNGV. The CDR3 loop reads CASSLEWVSGRANTYQETQYF. The CDR3 nucleotides are TGTGCCAGCAGCTTAGAATGGGTTAGCGGGAGGGCCAACACGTACCAAGAGACCCAGTACTTC.

CDR3 bases: TGTGCCACCCGGGACAGGTTTGAACAGCCCCAGCATTTT. Protein product: CATRDRFEQPQHF. V and J are TRBV10-3 and TRBJ1-5; 8 nucleotides agree with TRBD1. The germline gives CDR1 ENHRY, CDR2 SYGVKD. V lost 10 bases, J lost 7 bases, and 9 bases stayed unmatched. The CDR3 is 13 residues long.

V gene TRBV7-8 combines with J gene TRBJ2-3; 8 bases match TRBD2. The CDR3 sequence is 19 residues long. Trimming at V came to 1 base and at J to 0 bases, leaving 12 bases not matched to a gene. In germline, CDR1 is SGHVS, CDR2 FQNEAQ. This CDR3 reads CASSLVGVRAGVSTDTQYF. The CDR3 coding sequence is TGTGCCAGCAGCTTAGTGGGGGTTCGAGCGGGAGTGAGCACAGATACGCAGTATTTT.

V is TRBV5-1 and J is TRBJ1-4; 9 bases match TRBD1. From germline, CDR1 is SGHRS and CDR2 YFSETQ. The CDR3 sequence is 16 residues long. V lost 4 bases to trimming and J lost 3 bases; unmatched junction nucleotides: 7. The CDR3 is CASSRGQGGANEKLFF. CDR3 coding DNA: TGCGCCAGCAGCCGGGGACAGGGTGGAGCTAATGAAAAACTGTTTTTT.

This clonotype has only a few counts. CDR3 in DNA: TGTGCCAGCAGCCAAGGGACCGCAGGGGGTGAGACCCAGTACTTC. This encodes CASSQGTAGGETQYF. This sequence joins TRBV4-2 and TRBJ2-5; 7 nucleotides line up with TRBD1. V shed 1 base, J shed 5 bases, and the junction held 7 bases outside the gene matches. Germline lookup yields CDR1 LGHNA and CDR2 YNFKEQ. The CDR3 sequence is 15 residues long.

This clonotype turned up a few times. This chain uses TRBV29-1 with TRBJ2-3, with D possibly TRBD2 on 6 matching bases. Germline V gene data show CDR1 as SQVTM and CDR2 as ANQGSEA. There are 15 residues in the CDR3. Trimming removed 6 bases from V and 0 bases from J, with 16 bases in between. The CDR3 is CSVEGWKTSTDTQYF. The CDR3 DNA sequence: TGCAGCGTGGAGGGCTGGAAAACTAGCACAGATACGCAGTATTTT.

Worth noting for this clonotype: Since a much larger clone is just one base distant, this may be a read error. The chain carries TRBV7-9 and TRBJ1-1; D gene unclear. With 2 bases removed from V and 3 bases from J, the gap between germline ends came to 7 bases. In germline, CDR1 is SEHNR, CDR2 FQNEAQ (reference sequence). The CDR3 length is 13 residues. DNA for the CDR3: TGTGCCAGCAGCTTACAGTGGGACACTGAAGCTTTCTTT. Protein: CASSLQWDTEAFF.

This clonotype showed up just a few times. This chain links TRBV7-8 with TRBJ1-4; D is unclear. The CDR3 has 15 amino acids. Germline loops: CDR1 SGHVS, CDR2 FQNEAQ. Trimming removed 6 bases at V and 6 bases at J, with 17 bases between. The CDR3 region is CASRPGGRADEKLFF. The CDR3 DNA follows: TGTGCCAGCAGACCCGGTGGGAGGGCGGATGAAAAACTGTTTTTT.